Listed below are T cell receptor beta chains from one sample, sequenced in a study of blood T cell repertoires in COVID-19. Method: immunoSEQ multiplex PCR; TCRdb's copy keeps in-frame clones and lacks some. The data show 40,000 to 45,000 clones, 90% to 95% seen once. The sample comprised peripheral blood. These receptors all stem from a human donor in a cohort sampled during active COVID-19. The CDR3 runs from the conserved cysteine through the conserved F or W. A D gene is named only where the DNA matches it firmly. Not all rows give a size; the values are once, few, many and, for expanded clones, a class.

D | size | J | V | CDR3 | DNA
TRBD2 | NA | TRBJ2-7 | TRBV7-9 | CASSLAGLAVYEQYF | TGTGCCAGCAGCTTAGCGGGACTAGCGGTCTACGAGCAGTACTTC
NA | once | TRBJ1-6 | TRBV6-5 | CASSQWVEGSPLHF | TGTGCCAGCAGTCAATGGGTGGAGGGGTCACCCCTCCACTTT
NA | NA | TRBJ2-1 | TRBV4-1 | CASSQANRKASYNEQFF | TGCGCCAGCAGCCAAGCAAACAGGAAAGCCTCCTACAATGAGCAGTTCTTC
TRBD2 | once | TRBJ2-2 | TRBV7-6 | CASSLLGSGGSGELFF | TGTGCCAGCAGCTTATTAGGTAGCGGGGGTTCCGGGGAGCTGTTTTTT
NA | NA | TRBJ1-6 | TRBV19 | CATGTYNSPLHF | TGTGCCACCGGGACCTATAATTCACCCCTCCACTTT
NA | NA | TRBJ1-3 | TRBV7-2 | CASSTGPGAGNTIYF | TGTGCCAGCAGCACCGGCCCCGGGGCTGGAAACACCATATATTTT
NA | NA | TRBJ1-6 | TRBV14 | CASSQQGNSPLHF | TGTGCCAGCAGCCAGCAGGGGAATTCACCCCTCCACTTT
NA | NA | TRBJ1-1 | TRBV5-3 | CAPDSLTEAFF | TGTGCCCCGGACTCTTTGACTGAAGCTTTCTTT
TRBD2 | NA | TRBJ2-1 | TRBV7-3 | CASSLGTSGPRGDEQFF | TGTGCCAGCAGCCTAGGGACTAGCGGCCCCAGAGGGGATGAGCAGTTCTTC
TRBD1 | NA | TRBJ1-2 | TRBV4-3 | CASSHPGQGNSYGYTF | TGCGCCAGCAGCCACCCGGGACAGGGAAACAGCTATGGCTACACCTTC
TRBD2 | NA | TRBJ2-3 | TRBV24-1 | CATSEVIAGGTDTQYF | TGTGCCACCAGTGAGGTAATAGCGGGGGGCACAGATACGCAGTATTTT
NA | NA | TRBJ1-6 | TRBV7-9 | CASSLAGQKYSPLHF | TGTGCCAGCAGCTTAGCCGGACAGAAATATTCACCCCTCCACTTT
TRBD1 | NA | TRBJ1-4 | TRBV20-1 | CSAEGTGGRFF | TGCAGTGCCGAAGGGACAGGGGGGAGGTTTTTT
NA | few | TRBJ2-1 | TRBV2 | CAASGSLGNEQFF | TGTGCCGCCTCAGGGTCCCTGGGCAATGAGCAGTTCTTC
NA | once | TRBJ1-6 | TRBV28 | CASSLLQGSSPLHF | TGTGCCAGCAGTTTACTCCAGGGTAGTTCCCCCCTCCACTTT
NA | NA | TRBJ2-1 | TRBV7-9 | CASSLRWGLNEQFF | TGTGCCAGCAGCCTCCGGTGGGGACTCAATGAGCAGTTCTTC
TRBD1 | NA | TRBJ1-3 | TRBV30 | CAWTNTGAFGGNTIYF | TGTGCCTGGACGAACACAGGGGCCTTTGGAGGAAACACCATATATTTT
NA | NA | TRBJ1-1 | TRBV18 | CASSSTGPTEAFF | TGTGCCAGCTCATCTACAGGACCCACTGAAGCTTTCTTT
NA | NA | TRBJ2-5 | TRBV5-1 | CASSLEAGETQYF | TGCGCCAGCAGCTTGGAGGCCGGGGAGACCCAGTACTTC
NA | NA | TRBJ1-2 | TRBV18 | CASSPRGDGGYTF | TGTGCCAGCTCACCACGGGGAGACGGCGGCTACACCTTC
NA | NA | TRBJ1-1 | TRBV30 | CAWSLGGTEAFF | TGTGCCTGGAGTCTCGGGGGAACTGAAGCTTTCTTT
TRBD2 | NA | TRBJ2-3 | TRBV11-2 | CASSLGGSGGTDTQYF | TGTGCCAGCAGCTTAGGCGGTAGCGGGGGAACAGATACGCAGTATTTT
NA | few | TRBJ2-7 | TRBV3-1/TRBV3-2 | CASSQGRAGFYEQYF | TGTGCCAGCAGCCAAGGACGGGCAGGGTTCTACGAGCAGTACTTC
NA | NA | TRBJ2-1 | TRBV9 | CASSVGQTEQFF | TGTGCCAGCAGCGTAGGCCAGACAGAGCAGTTCTTC
NA | NA | TRBJ2-1 | TRBV27 | CASSRGTHNEQFF | TGTGCCAGCAGCAGAGGGACACACAATGAGCAGTTCTTC
TRBD2 | NA | TRBJ2-1 | TRBV19 | CASSRLAGVQSVDNEQFF | TGTGCCAGTAGTAGACTAGCGGGAGTTCAATCGGTAGACAATGAGCAGTTCTTC
NA | NA | TRBJ2-5 | TRBV9 | CASSPNGVRETQYF | TGTGCCAGCAGCCCCAACGGGGTTCGAGAGACCCAGTACTTC
NA | NA | TRBJ1-5 | TRBV2 | CASSESFGSVNQPQHF | TGTGCCAGCAGTGAGTCGTTCGGTTCTGTCAATCAGCCCCAGCATTTT
TRBD1 | once | TRBJ1-5 | TRBV30 | CAWGQGNQPQHF | TGTGCCTGGGGACAGGGAAATCAGCCCCAGCATTTT
TRBD1 | NA | TRBJ2-4 | TRBV19 | CASSIQGQGPAKNIQYF | TGTGCCAGTAGTATTCAGGGACAGGGCCCAGCCAAAAACATTCAGTACTTC
NA | once | TRBJ2-3 | TRBV5-6 | CASSLASPTDTQYF | TGTGCCAGCAGCTTGGCTAGTCCTACGGATACGCAGTATTTT
NA | once | TRBJ2-7 | TRBV5-5 | CASSRDLQQYF | TGTGCCAGCAGCCGGGACTTACAGCAGTACTTC
TRBD2 | NA | TRBJ2-5 | TRBV4-3 | CASSPGTSGGGETQYF | TGCGCCAGCAGCCCCGGGACTAGCGGGGGGGGTGAGACCCAGTACTTC
TRBD2 | NA | TRBJ2-1 | TRBV9 | CASSVMIAGANEQFF | TGTGCCAGCAGCGTAATGATAGCGGGAGCAAATGAGCAGTTCTTC
NA | NA | TRBJ2-7 | TRBV2 | CASSRQDYEQYF | TGTGCCAGCAGTAGACAGGACTACGAGCAGTACTTC
NA | NA | TRBJ2-2 | TRBV5-4 | CASSLMVAGTGELFF | TGTGCCAGCAGCTTGATGGTGGCGGGAACCGGGGAGCTGTTTTTT
NA | NA | TRBJ2-5 | TRBV9 | CASSVSGTGGTIQYF | TGTGCCAGCAGCGTATCCGGGACAGGAGGGACTATCCAGTACTTC
TRBD2 | NA | TRBJ2-3 | TRBV5-4 | CASSLESGGGADTQYF | TGTGCCAGCAGCTTGGAGAGCGGGGGTGGTGCAGATACGCAGTATTTT
NA | NA | TRBJ1-1 | TRBV4-2 | CASSQGDTGNTEAFF | TGTGCCAGCAGCCAAGGCGACACAGGGAACACTGAAGCTTTCTTT
TRBD1 | NA | TRBJ1-1 | TRBV12-3/TRBV12-4 | CASSFAQGGEAFF | TGTGCCAGCAGTTTTGCGCAGGGGGGTGAAGCTTTCTTT
NA | NA | TRBJ2-6 | TRBV9 | CASSVRSSGANVLTF | TGTGCCAGCAGCGTACGGAGCTCTGGGGCCAACGTCCTGACTTTC
TRBD1 | NA | TRBJ1-2 | TRBV7-2 | CASSLETGGGYGYTF | TGTGCCAGCAGCTTAGAAACAGGGGGCGGCTATGGCTACACCTTC
TRBD1 | NA | TRBJ1-2 | TRBV19 | CASDGGQGARGYTF | TGTGCCAGTGACGGGGGACAGGGGGCTCGGGGCTACACCTTC
TRBD2 | NA | TRBJ2-1 | TRBV7-9 | CASSLDFGLAGDNEQFF | TGTGCCAGCAGCTTAGATTTCGGGCTAGCGGGAGATAATGAGCAGTTCTTC
NA | NA | TRBJ1-6 | TRBV4-1 | CASSQDFLSSYNSPLHF | TGCGCCAGCAGCCAAGATTTTTTGTCCAGCTATAATTCACCCCTCCACTTT
TRBD2 | NA | TRBJ2-7 | TRBV6-5 | CASSYSPSGNEQYF | TGTGCCAGCAGTTACTCCCCTAGCGGGAACGAGCAGTACTTC
NA | NA | TRBJ2-3 | TRBV5-1 | CASSLSSGSGTQYF | TGCGCCAGCAGCTTGTCTTCAGGGTCGGGTACGCAGTATTTT
NA | NA | TRBJ2-1 | TRBV4-2 | CASSQVTSGPGAYNEQFF | TGTGCCAGCAGCCAAGTTACAAGCGGGCCGGGAGCCTACAATGAGCAGTTCTTC
TRBD1 | NA | TRBJ2-7 | TRBV6-2/TRBV6-3 | CASSRDSTYEQYF | TGTGCCAGCAGTCGGGACAGTACCTACGAGCAGTACTTC
TRBD1 | NA | TRBJ2-2 | TRBV18 | CASSPDRVAGELFF | TGTGCCAGCTCACCGGACAGGGTAGCAGGGGAGCTGTTTTTT
TRBD1 | once | TRBJ2-3 | TRBV5-1 | CASSIGQGSDTQYF | TGCGCCAGCAGCATAGGACAGGGTTCAGATACGCAGTATTTT
NA | NA | TRBJ1-1 | TRBV25-1 | CASSEYFQGGWNTEAFF | TGTGCCAGCAGTGAATATTTTCAAGGGGGTTGGAACACTGAAGCTTTCTTT
TRBD2 | NA | TRBJ2-1 | TRBV11-3 | CASSPGLARSGGDNEQFF | TGTGCCAGCAGCCCGGGACTAGCGAGATCCGGGGGAGACAATGAGCAGTTCTTC
NA | NA | TRBJ1-2 | TRBV27 | CASSQTQASWGYTF | TGTGCCAGCAGCCAAACCCAGGCTTCTTGGGGCTACACCTTC